This passage covers 2 T cell receptor beta chains from one sample sequenced in a study of blood T cell repertoires in COVID-19. The assay was immunoSEQ multiplex PCR, and TCRdb's table has in-frame clones only and misses some. The repertoire includes approximately 72,000 clones, approximately 85% of them detected once, and 35% sits in the top ten. Sequences were obtained from peripheral blood. All receptors derive from a woman of 80 years or more with active or convalescent COVID-19.

This chain joins TRBV5-4 and TRBJ1-1; 10 bases match TRBD1. Trimming took 0 bases from V and 1 from J; bases not matched to a gene: 6. The CDR3 extends over 17 amino acids. Per the germline V gene, CDR1 is SGHNT and CDR2 is YYREEE (reference sequence). CDR3 amino acids: CASSLGQGAGGNTEAFF. The CDR3 DNA is TGTGCCAGCAGCTTGGGACAGGGGGCGGGGGGGAACACTGAAGCTTTCTTT.

V and J are TRBV9 and TRBJ2-3; D is ambiguous. Trimming removed 0 bases at V and 6 bases at J, with 17 bases between. This CDR3 has 16 amino acids. Germline V lookup: CDR1 SGDLS, CDR2 YYNGEE. The CDR3, as DNA: TGTGCCAGCAGCGTAGGCGGTAGCCCGGCCCTGGATACGCAGTATTTT. It specifies CASSVGGSPALDTQYF.